Below are 27 T cell receptor beta chains sequenced from a single sample in a study of metastatic and nonmetastatic thyroid tumors. No patient had received any treatment before thyroid surgery. TCRdb called clones again from the PCR reads with MiXCR. The sample lists more than 65,000 clones, more than 13% seen once, with around 7% in the top ten. Sequencing used blood. The receptors come from a male donor with papillary thyroid cancer or a benign thyroid nodule (not recorded which). Some clones in this sample may be carry-over from other donors' samples.

There are many counts of this clone. This sequence joins TRBV27 and TRBJ1-3; D not resolved. The CDR3 is made up of 19 amino acids. Germline V gene sequence: CDR1 MNHEY, CDR2 SMNVEV (reference sequence). Trimming removed 3 bases from V and 0 bases from J, with 21 bases in between. In DNA, the CDR3 is TGTGCCAGCAGTTTGAAGGGAAACGGTTTCCCTTACTCTGGAAACACCATATATTTT. This codes for CASSLKGNGFPYSGNTIYF.

This clone was observed many times. This chain joins TRBV5-1 and TRBJ1-2, with D perhaps matching TRBD1 (5 bases). CDR1 is SGHRS and CDR2 is YFSETQ in the germline V gene. The CDR3 runs to 14 residues. V was trimmed by 7 bases and J by 7 bases, leaving 20 bases between them. CDR3 sequence (DNA): TGCGCCAGCGGCTGGGACGGGGGGAGGAGTGGCTACACCTTC. It encodes CASGWDGGRSGYTF.

In this sample, this clone turned up a few times. The germline gene is not matched at one end of the junction; a read error may be the cause. The chain couples TRBV19 to TRBJ2-2; D may be TRBD1 or TRBD2 (5 bases each). CDR1 LNHDA and CDR2 SQIVND come from the germline V gene (reference sequence). This CDR3 is built from 14 residues. This chain's CDR3 is CASKRQGDTRELFF. In DNA, the CDR3 is TGTGCCAGTAAGCGGCAGGGCGACACCAGGGAGCTGTTTTTT.

The chain is built from TRBV30 and TRBJ1-2, with D unclear. The CDR3 has 12 amino acids. Germline V gene sequence: CDR1 GTSNPN, CDR2 SVGIG (reference sequence). V lost 3 bases and J 2 bases, leaving 7 bases between the germline ends. The CDR3 DNA reads as TGTGCCTGGAGGTGGGGAAACTATGGCTACACCTTC. It encodes CAWRWGNYGYTF.

This clone came up a few times. A much more abundant neighbour one base away suggests this may be a read error. The chain couples TRBV6-1 to TRBJ2-1; the match to TRBD2 covers 11 bases. CDR3 length equals 15 residues. Germline V CDR1 and CDR2: MNHNS, SASEGT. V was pared by 2 bases and J by 13 bases, with 10 bases of the junction left unmatched. The CDR3 DNA is TGTGCCAGCAGTGAAAAGACTAGCGGGATCGGCGATCAGTTCTTC. This codes for CASSEKTSGIGDQFF.

For this clone: A much more abundant neighbour one base away suggests this may be a read error. Additional DNA sequences in this sample encode the identical CDR3. The gene calls are TRBV2 and TRBJ2-4; perhaps TRBD1 as D (8 bases). Trimming removed 6 bases at V and 7 bases at J, with 16 bases between. CDR3 length: 14 residues. CDR1 is SNHLY and CDR2 is FYNNEI in the germline V gene. The CDR3 protein is CASSELQGGNIQYF. The CDR3 DNA reads TGTGCCAGCAGCGAACTACAGGGGGGGAACATTCAGTACTTC.

This clone was detected many times. V gene TRBV19 combines with J gene TRBJ1-1; D uncertain. Germline loops: CDR1 LNHDA, CDR2 SQIVND (reference sequence). CDR3 length equals 11 residues. V was shortened by 5 bases and J by 11 bases, with 12 bases between the two germline ends. CDR3 amino acids: CASSSGIEAFF. CDR3 nucleotide sequence: TGTGCCAGTAGTTCGGGGATCGAGGCTTTCTTT.

The sample holds many counts of this clone. This rearrangement joins TRBV10-3 to TRBJ2-7, with 8 bases that match TRBD1. J lost 4 bases, V lost 8 bases, and 7 bases had no gene match. The CDR3 totals 13 residues. CDR1 and CDR2 from the germline V gene are ENHRY and SYGVKD. CDR3 region: CAIVDRVGYEQYV. The CDR3 nucleotides are TGTGCCATCGTGGACAGGGTAGGTTACGAGCAGTACGTC.

This clone came up many times. The CDR3 sequence: CASSYEPGGNGNTIYF. CDR3 sequence (DNA): TGTGCCAGCAGTTACGAACCAGGGGGGAACGGAAACACCATATATTTT. The gene calls are TRBV6-5 and TRBJ1-3; 7 positions match TRBD1. The V segment lost 2 bases and the J segment 4 bases; nucleotides outside the gene matches: 8. CDR1 and CDR2 (germline): MNHEY, SVGAGI. This CDR3 spans 16 amino acids.

This clone was found many times. This chain connects TRBV10-1 to TRBJ2-3, with TRBD2 identical over 8 bases. This CDR3 has 15 amino acids. The germline V gene encodes CDR1 WNHNN and CDR2 SYGVQD (reference sequence). J lost 4 bases, V lost 3 bases, and 6 bases had no gene match. The chain's CDR3 is CASSEGAGDSDTQYF. DNA of the CDR3: TGCGCCAGCAGTGAAGGAGCGGGAGACTCAGATACGCAGTATTTT.

This clone occurred many times. The chain couples TRBV27 to TRBJ2-5; D ambiguous. CDR1 MNHEY and CDR2 SMNVEV come from the germline V gene (reference sequence). The CDR3 is 13 residues long. Trimming removed 10 bases at V and 3 bases at J, with 15 bases between. The CDR3 reads CATKRADKETQYF. In nucleotides, the CDR3 is TGTGCCACCAAAAGGGCCGATAAAGAGACCCAGTACTTC.

This clone was seen ten or more times. The rearrangement joins TRBV7-3 to TRBJ1-1; maybe TRBD1 (5 bases). Germline CDR1 and CDR2: SGHTA and FQGTGA. Trimming shortened V by 2 bases and J by 5 bases, and 9 bases separated the two germline ends. This CDR3 comprises 13 residues. The CDR3 protein is CASSLHQGTEAFF. The CDR3 region has the DNA TGTGCCAGCAGCTTACACCAGGGAACTGAAGCTTTCTTT.

This clone was seen ten or more times. The CDR3 region has the DNA TGTGCCAGCAGCTTGGGGCAGGGACCTACGGGGGAGCAGTACTTC. This encodes CASSLGQGPTGEQYF. This sequence joins TRBV5-8 and TRBJ2-7, with D perhaps given as TRBD1 or TRBD2 (5 bases each). There are 15 residues in the CDR3. Trimming stripped 0 bases from V and 7 bases from J, with 17 bases between. Germline V gene data show CDR1 as SGHTS and CDR2 as YDEGEE. The entire variable domain, with the rest obtained from reference TRBV5-8 and TRBJ2-7, is as follows: EAGVTQSPTHLIKTRGQQATLRCSPISGHTSVYWYQQALGLGLQFLLWYDEGEERNRGNFPPRFSGRQFPNYSSELNVNALELEDSALYLCASSLGQGPTGEQYFGPGTRLTVT.

At least ten counts were recorded for this clone. This chain links TRBV29-1 with TRBJ1-1; D call uncertain. Per the germline V gene, CDR1 is SQVTM and CDR2 is ANQGSEA. This CDR3 comprises 14 residues. V lost 7 bases, J lost 0 bases, and 15 bases lay in between. CDR3 sequence reads: CSGRLGPMNTEAFF. The CDR3 nucleotides read TGCAGCGGACGTTTGGGCCCCATGAACACTGAAGCTTTCTTT.

This clone was seen at least ten times. The chain uses TRBV4-2 and TRBJ2-1, with TRBD1 matching over 9 bases. Unmatched junction bases numbered 6, after V lost 2 bases and J lost 4 bases. Germline V gene sequence: CDR1 LGHNA, CDR2 YNFKEQ. The CDR3 runs 16 residues. CDR3 DNA sequence: TGTGCCAGCAGCCAAAAGGGACAGGGAGCTTACAATGAGCAGTTCTTC. The encoded protein is CASSQKGQGAYNEQFF.

The rearrangement links TRBV19 to TRBJ2-1, with 9 bases aligning to TRBD2. Germline loops: CDR1 LNHDA, CDR2 SQIVND (reference sequence). J gave up 13 bases and V 6 bases, and 25 bases lay outside the gene matches. CDR3 length: 18 residues. CDR3 sequence: CASRKASGGRAGRNYQFF. The CDR3 DNA is TGTGCCAGTAGGAAAGCCTCGGGCGGGAGGGCCGGAAGGAATTATCAGTTCTTC.

There are many counts of this clone. The chain employs TRBV6-4 and TRBJ2-2; either TRBD1 or TRBD2 may supply D (6 bases each). Trimming left V 3 bases short and J 6 bases short, with 17 bases between. This CDR3 comprises 16 residues. Germline V gives CDR1 MRHNA, CDR2 SNTAGT. In DNA, the CDR3 is TGTGCCAGCAGTGATCGTGAGGGGGGTAGTGCCGGGGAGCTGTTTTTT. This gives the protein CASSDREGGSAGELFF.

About this clone itself: This may come from a read error, since a much larger clone is one base off. V usage is TRBV30 and J usage is TRBJ2-3, with 7 bases lining up with TRBD2. Germline lookup yields CDR1 GTSNPN and CDR2 SVGIG (reference sequence). CDR3 length equals 14 residues. V was clipped by 0 bases and J by 4 bases; unmatched bases: 4. CDR3 in amino acids: CAWSVGGRADTQYF. In DNA, the CDR3 is TGTGCCTGGAGTGTGGGAGGGAGGGCAGATACGCAGTATTTT.

This clone showed up many times. This chain links TRBV28 with TRBJ1-1; a possible D gene is TRBD1 (6 bases). The CDR3 spans 13 residues. Germline V CDR1 and CDR2: MDHEN, SYDVKM. V lost 4 bases to trimming and J lost 5 bases, with 11 bases between them. The CDR3 protein is CASSSGQRTEAFF. CDR3 sequence (DNA): TGTGCCAGCAGTTCCGGACAGAGGACTGAAGCTTTCTTT.

In regard to this clone: A much larger clone lies one base from this, so it may be a read error. The J gene is TRBJ2-3, the V gene TRBV5-4, with D unclear. Germline V gene lookup returns CDR1 SGHNT and CDR2 YYREEE (reference sequence). The CDR3 loop spans 13 amino acids. CDR3 protein: CASSSTGTDTKYF. CDR3 sequence (DNA): TGTGCCAGCAGCTCGACCGGCACAGATACGAAGTATTTT.

The chain uses TRBV6-6 and TRBJ2-7, with 7 nucleotides matching TRBD1. The trim removed 0 bases at V and 2 bases at J, leaving 4 bases unmatched. This CDR3 comprises 15 residues. Germline values: CDR1 MNHNY, CDR2 SVGAGI (reference sequence). CDR3 sequence: CASSYSRQGPYEQYV. For the CDR3, the DNA is TGTGCCAGCAGTTACTCTCGACAGGGCCCCTACGAGCAGTACGTC.

The CDR3 loop is CASSSGTVSTEAFF. The CDR3 DNA reads TGTGCCAGCAGCTCCGGGACAGTGAGCACTGAAGCTTTCTTT. The chain joins TRBV27 to TRBJ1-1; TRBD1 matches at 7 bases. J lost 4 bases, V lost 6 bases, and 8 bases had no gene match. Germline V gene lookup returns CDR1 MNHEY and CDR2 SMNVEV (reference sequence). The CDR3 has 14 residues.

This clone occurred many times. V usage is TRBV11-3 and J usage is TRBJ2-5; 10 nucleotides align to TRBD1. V shed 8 bases and J 3 bases; nucleotides not matched to a gene: 3. The germline V gene has CDR1 SGHNT and CDR2 YENEEA. This CDR3 spans 13 amino acids. The CDR3 nucleotides are TGTGCCAGCGCCGGGACAGGGGAAGAGACCCAGTACTTC. Its translation: CASAGTGEETQYF.

This clone was found many times. The gene calls are TRBV7-2 and TRBJ1-3; tentative D call: TRBD1 (6 bases). V shed 0 bases and J shed 0 bases, with 9 bases lying between them. This CDR3 spans 16 amino acids. Germline CDR1 and CDR2: SGHTA and FQGNSA. The CDR3 DNA is TGTGCCAGCAGCTTAGCAGGGGGTGACTCTGGAAACACCATATATTTT. As protein: CASSLAGGDSGNTIYF.

The table lists this clone with many counts. The J gene is TRBJ2-5, the V gene TRBV7-2, with a tentative D call TRBD2 (5 bases). The ends were cut back, 6 bases at V and 0 bases at J, with 8 bases in the middle. This CDR3 comprises 13 residues. CDR1 and CDR2 (germline): SGHTA, FQGNSA. CDR3 in amino acids: CASRRAYQETQYF. CDR3 DNA: TGTGCCAGCAGGAGGGCGTACCAAGAGACCCAGTACTTC.

Ten or more counts support this clone. The V gene is TRBV5-6, the J gene TRBJ1-3, with D possibly TRBD1 on 5 matching bases. Germline CDR1 SGHDT, CDR2 YYEEEE. This CDR3 has 16 residues. V dropped 0 bases and J dropped 1 base, with 11 bases sitting between them. CDR3 DNA sequence: TGTGCCAGCAGCTTGGTCGGGGGGGTTTCTGGAAACACCATATATTTT. Encoded protein: CASSLVGGVSGNTIYF.

To note about this clone: The junction does not match germline at one end; this may be a read error. The chain has TRBV5-4 and TRBJ2-7; 8 nucleotides align to TRBD2. The V gene's germline CDR1 is SGHNT and CDR2 YYREEE (reference sequence). The CDR3 sequence is 14 residues long. The CDR3 nucleotides read TGCGCCAGCAGCGCCCAGCGGGGGTCCTACGAGCAGTACTTC. Translating it yields CASSAQRGSYEQYF.